This record covers a single T cell receptor (beta chain). The source of the sample is a study of response to subunit inactivated influenza vaccine. This CDR3 spans 13 amino acids. Germline lookup yields CDR1 MDHEN and CDR2 SYDVKM. V shed 6 bases, J shed 6 bases, and the junction held 8 bases outside the gene matches. TCRdb re-called the RT-PCR reads with MiXCR, one entry per CDR3 protein. This sample has 150,000 to 200,000 distinct CDR3 sequences, with about 12% found just once. These data were also reused for a study on T cells expressing NK-cell markers. As that report states: 5'RACE template switching with UMIs produced the TCR beta cDNA. Sorted T-cell subsets CD3+CD56+NKG2C+, CD3+CD56+NKG2C- and CD3+CD56-NKG2C+ were TCR beta-sequenced. The study found dominant NKG2C+ clonotypes at roughly 1.0-7.5% of CD8+ T cells in over 5 donors.

V and J are TRBV28 and TRBJ2-7, with 7 positions matching TRBD1. The material was CD8+ T cells sorted from PBMCs, obtained roughly 12 days after vaccination. This TCR derives from a man aged 50 to 60 who received an inactivated influenza vaccine. The CDR3 region has the DNA TGTGCCAGCAGAAAGACAGGGTATGCCGAGCAGTACTTC. Its protein is CASRKTGYAEQYF.